The 30 T cell receptor beta chains given below trace back to one sample, sequenced in a study of shared clonotypes between healthy human individuals. Here immunoSEQ multiplex PCR was the method, and the copy in TCRdb shows in-frame clones only, minus some. The table includes 1.4 million or so clones, around 98.5% detected once. Material: naive CD4+ T cells sorted from blood. Stated subset: CD45RA+ positively selected. These receptors originate from a man younger than 45 in good health.

The chain employs TRBV9 and TRBJ1-5; D unclear. This CDR3 is 16 amino acids long. The V end lost 0 bases, the J end lost 11 bases, and 21 bases lay between the germline ends. Germline V lookup: CDR1 SGDLS, CDR2 YYNGEE. This chain's CDR3 is CASSVETDGTSRAQHF. DNA of the CDR3: TGTGCCAGCAGCGTAGAAACGGACGGTACGAGTAGGGCCCAGCATTTT.

This chain connects TRBV7-9 to TRBJ2-2, with D tentatively TRBD2 (5 bases). The CDR3 has 18 residues. Germline V CDR1 and CDR2: SEHNR, FQNEAQ (reference sequence). The V end lost 5 bases, the J end lost 2 bases, and 21 bases lay between the germline ends. Here the CDR3 DNA reads TGTGCCAGCAGCCAGAGGGCTGTGGGGTCGGGAAACACCGGGGAGCTGTTTTTT. It is translated as CASSQRAVGSGNTGELFF.

The CDR3 loop reads CASSPSGDRADEQYF. In DNA, the CDR3 is TGCGCCAGCAGCCCCAGCGGGGACAGGGCCGACGAGCAGTACTTC. The chain combines TRBV5-1 with TRBJ2-7, with 9 nucleotides matching TRBD1. The CDR3 consists of 15 residues. Germline assignment: CDR1 SGHRS and CDR2 YFSETQ. V gave up 4 bases and J gave up 5 bases; unmatched junction bases: 10.

The V call is TRBV10-3, the J call TRBJ1-4, with 8 bases identical to TRBD1. Germline trimming cut 6 bases from V and 6 bases from J; bases unmatched to any gene: 6. The CDR3 extends over 14 amino acids. Germline-derived CDR1 and CDR2 are ENHRY and SYGVKD. The CDR3 region has the DNA TGTGCCATCAGCTCGGACAGGGACGATGAAAAACTGTTTTTT. Translated, it gives CAISSDRDDEKLFF.

CDR3 in DNA: TGTGCCAGCAGTTCCTCACTGAGGTCCTATGGCTACACCTTC. Its protein is CASSSSLRSYGYTF. This rearrangement joins TRBV28 to TRBJ1-2, with unresolved D. Germline loops: CDR1 MDHEN, CDR2 SYDVKM. V was clipped by 4 bases and J by 4 bases, with 13 bases between them. CDR3 length: 14 residues.

In nucleotides, the CDR3 is TGTGCCAGCTCACCACTGGCGCAGGGGGCGCTGGGCAATCAGCCCCAGCATTTT. This translates into CASSPLAQGALGNQPQHF. The J gene is TRBJ1-5, the V gene TRBV18, with 8 bases identical to TRBD1. V shed 1 base, J shed 2 bases, and the junction held 10 bases outside the gene matches. Germline lookup yields CDR1 KGHSH and CDR2 LQKENI. This CDR3 is built from 18 residues.

V and J are TRBV4-3 and TRBJ1-1; D not certain. Looked up from germline, CDR1 is LGHNA and CDR2 is YSLEER. This CDR3 has 14 amino acids. V was trimmed by 0 bases and J by 1 base, leaving 6 bases between them. The CDR3 region is CASSQDRWNTEAFF. CDR3 bases: TGCGCCAGCAGCCAAGATCGGTGGAACACTGAAGCTTTCTTT.

The chain has TRBV7-9 and TRBJ1-1; the D gene is possibly TRBD1 (6 bases). Germline CDR1 reads SEHNR; CDR2 reads FQNEAQ (reference sequence). The CDR3 consists of 15 residues. V dropped 5 bases and J dropped 2 bases, with 15 bases sitting between them. CDR3 protein: CASSKLGARNTEAFF. The CDR3 nucleotides are TGTGCCAGCAGCAAGTTGGGGGCAAGAAACACTGAAGCTTTCTTT.

The chain employs TRBV27 and TRBJ2-1; TRBD2 matches at 10 bases. The CDR3 totals 17 residues. In germline, CDR1 is MNHEY, CDR2 SMNVEV (reference sequence). The ends lost 5 bases at V and 2 bases at J; junction bases unmatched: 9. In DNA, the CDR3 is TGTGCCAGCAGTCCCTCTCAACTAGCGGGGACCTACAATGAGCAGTTCTTC. Its protein product is CASSPSQLAGTYNEQFF.

This chain uses TRBV27 with TRBJ1-1; D is ambiguous. Germline values: CDR1 MNHEY, CDR2 SMNVEV (reference sequence). The CDR3 totals 13 residues. Between the trimmed V and J ends, which lost 4 bases and 1 base, there was a span of 7 bases. CDR3 bases: TGTGCCAGCAGTTCAGAGGGGAACACTGAAGCTTTCTTT. Protein sequence: CASSSEGNTEAFF.

The gene calls are TRBV21-1 and TRBJ1-3. TRBV21-1 corresponds to a pseudogene. The CDR3 sequence is 15 residues long. CDR3 in amino acids: CASSKGGPPGNTIYF. The CDR3, as DNA: TGTGCCAGCAGCAAAGGGGGACCCCCTGGAAACACCATATATTTT.

The CDR3 is CASSSPRGGRQETQYF. The CDR3 nucleotides read TGTGCCAGCAGTTCCCCGAGGGGAGGTCGGCAAGAGACCCAGTACTTC. This chain uses TRBV27 with TRBJ2-5; TRBD2 might be the D (6 bases). The germline CDR1 and CDR2 sequences are MNHEY and SMNVEV (reference sequence). The V end was cut by 4 bases, the J end by 2 bases, with 17 bases between. This CDR3 contains 16 residues.

Worth noting for this clone: Distinct nucleotide sequences in the sample also encode this CDR3. The chain joins TRBV20-1 to TRBJ2-3, with a possible D match to TRBD2 (5 bases). The germline V and J ends were trimmed by 3 bases and 6 bases, with 7 bases remaining between them. CDR3 length equals 11 residues. Germline V gene lookup returns CDR1 DFQATT and CDR2 SNEGSKA (reference sequence). The CDR3 here is CSAREADTQYF. CDR3 nucleotides: TGCAGTGCTAGGGAGGCCGATACGCAGTATTTT.

As to this clone: Other nucleotide sequences in the sample specify the same CDR3. The CDR3: CASSVGRTSGSTDTQYF. The CDR3, as DNA: TGTGCCAGCAGCGTAGGACGAACTAGCGGTAGCACAGATACGCAGTATTTT. This sequence joins TRBV9 and TRBJ2-3; 8 nucleotides align to TRBD2. Germline CDR1 SGDLS, CDR2 YYNGEE. Germline trimming cut 0 bases from V and 0 bases from J; bases unmatched to any gene: 6. This CDR3 is 17 amino acids long.

J is TRBJ2-7 and V is TRBV30; 7 bases fit TRBD1. Germline V gene sequence: CDR1 GTSNPN, CDR2 SVGIG (reference sequence). The CDR3 totals 12 residues. J was trimmed by 8 bases and V by 0 bases; bases with no gene match: 4. CDR3 in DNA: TGTGCCTGGAGTGTACTGGGACAGCAGCAGTACTTC. Amino acid sequence: CAWSVLGQQQYF.

V and J are TRBV15 and TRBJ2-7, with a tentative D call TRBD2 (5 bases). Germline-derived CDR1 and CDR2 are LNHNV and YYDKDF (reference sequence). This CDR3 is 17 amino acids long. With 0 bases removed from V and 0 bases from J, the gap between germline ends came to 15 bases. The CDR3 sequence is CATSRDGFEGYSYEQYF. CDR3 bases: TGTGCCACCAGCAGAGATGGGTTCGAGGGCTACTCCTACGAGCAGTACTTC.

This CDR3 reads CASSTTGGASTEAFF. The CDR3 bases are TGTGCCAGCAGTACTACAGGGGGCGCCTCCACTGAAGCTTTCTTT. The genes are TRBV6-5 and TRBJ1-1, with TRBD1 identical over 9 bases. Germline assignment: CDR1 MNHEY and CDR2 SVGAGI. The CDR3 is made up of 15 amino acids. J lost 4 bases, V lost 5 bases, and 8 bases had no gene match.

V usage is TRBV28 and J usage is TRBJ2-1; 9 bases fit TRBD2. The CDR3 has 13 residues. V was pared by 3 bases and J by 8 bases, with 2 bases of the junction left unmatched. Looked up from germline, CDR1 is MDHEN and CDR2 is SYDVKM. CDR3 amino acids: CASSLGGRDEQFF. CDR3 sequence (DNA): TGTGCCAGCAGTTTGGGCGGGAGGGATGAGCAGTTCTTC.

Here the CDR3 reads CASSPLGTGPSYEQYF. Written as DNA, the CDR3 is TGTGCCAGCTCACCGCTCGGGACAGGGCCATCCTACGAGCAGTACTTC. The genes are TRBV18 and TRBJ2-7, with TRBD1 identical over 9 bases. The CDR3 extends over 16 amino acids. The germline V gene has CDR1 KGHSH and CDR2 LQKENI. The V segment lost 3 bases and the J segment 1 base; nucleotides outside the gene matches: 7.

V is TRBV30 and J is TRBJ2-2; D might be TRBD1 or TRBD2, each matching 5 bases. The CDR3 runs to 16 residues. V shed 3 bases and J shed 3 bases, with 17 bases lying between them. Germline CDR1 GTSNPN, CDR2 SVGIG (reference sequence). CDR3 sequence reads: CAWSPGTSVDTGELFF. DNA for the CDR3: TGTGCCTGGAGCCCCGGGACCTCGGTTGACACCGGGGAGCTGTTTTTT.

The chain carries TRBV7-9 and TRBJ2-1; no definite D call. Deletions cut 2 bases from V and 8 bases from J, with 1 base between. The V gene's germline CDR1 is SEHNR and CDR2 FQNEAQ (reference sequence). The CDR3 runs 10 residues. CDR3 protein: CASSLHEQFF. In DNA form, the CDR3 reads TGTGCCAGCAGCTTACATGAGCAGTTCTTC.

V usage is TRBV6-5 and J usage is TRBJ1-5; tentatively, D is TRBD1 (5 bases). Deletions cut 0 bases from V and 1 base from J, with 7 bases between. Per germline, CDR1 MNHEY and CDR2 SVGAGI. The CDR3 is made up of 15 amino acids. In nucleotides, the CDR3 is TGTGCCAGCAGTTACTCGGGACGGAGCAATCAGCCCCAGCATTTT. This encodes CASSYSGRSNQPQHF.

The chain links TRBV4-1 to TRBJ2-7, with TRBD1 matching 7 bases. Germline V lookup: CDR1 MGHRA, CDR2 YSYEKL. CDR3 length: 15 residues. V shed 1 base and J 4 bases; nucleotides not matched to a gene: 7. Written as DNA, the CDR3 is TGCGCCAGCAGCCAAGTTTTCGGACAGGTGTACGAGCAGTACTTC. Translating it yields CASSQVFGQVYEQYF.

The chain links TRBV9 to TRBJ2-2; 7 bases fit TRBD2. This CDR3 has 18 amino acids. Germline CDR1 SGDLS, CDR2 YYNGEE. Germline trimming cut 0 bases from V and 4 bases from J; bases unmatched to any gene: 12. The CDR3 spells CASSVDGGGPGGTGELFF. Here the CDR3 DNA reads TGTGCCAGCAGCGTAGATGGGGGTGGCCCGGGAGGCACCGGGGAGCTGTTTTTT.

This chain links TRBV10-3 with TRBJ2-7; 8 nucleotides match TRBD1. Germline-derived CDR1 and CDR2 are ENHRY and SYGVKD. This CDR3 is built from 15 residues. V was clipped by 6 bases and J by 2 bases; unmatched bases: 9. The CDR3 bases are TGTGCCATCAGAGCCTCGACAGGGGTCCCCTACGAGCAGTACTTC. It codes for CAIRASTGVPYEQYF.

About this clone: Other DNA sequences in the same sample also yield this CDR3. The chain has TRBV9 and TRBJ2-3; no clear D gene. The CDR3 spans 12 residues. With 4 bases removed from V and 5 bases from J, the gap between germline ends came to 8 bases. Germline assignment: CDR1 SGDLS and CDR2 YYNGEE. The CDR3 bases are TGTGCCAGCAGCCCGACGGGAGATACGCAGTATTTT. It translates to CASSPTGDTQYF.

The chain links TRBV28 to TRBJ1-3; weak D call: TRBD1 (5 bases). CDR1 is MDHEN and CDR2 is SYDVKM in the germline V gene. The CDR3 extends over 16 amino acids. Trimming left V 7 bases short and J 0 bases short, with 16 bases between. Here the CDR3 reads CASIRRGVHSGNTIYF. The CDR3 DNA follows: TGTGCCAGCATTCGTCGGGGGGTTCACTCTGGAAACACCATATATTTT. Full variable domain (outside the CDR3, taken from reference TRBV28 and TRBJ1-3): DVKVTQSSRYLVKRTGEKVFLECVQDMDHENMFWYRQDPGLGLRLIYFSYDVKMKEKGDIPEGYSVSREKKERFSLILESASTNQTSMYLCASIRRGVHSGNTIYFGEGSWLTVV.

The DNA for the CDR3 is TGTGCCAGCAGCTTAGTGGCAGGGGGCCAAGCTAACTATGGCTACACCTTC. It is translated as CASSLVAGGQANYGYTF. This sequence joins TRBV7-9 and TRBJ1-2; 8 nucleotides align to TRBD1. This CDR3 is 17 amino acids long. Germline CDR1 reads SEHNR; CDR2 reads FQNEAQ (reference sequence). The V segment lost 1 base and the J segment 0 bases; nucleotides outside the gene matches: 7.

The chain couples TRBV7-2 to TRBJ2-1; possibly TRBD2 for D (5 bases). The V and J ends lost 5 bases and 6 bases respectively, with 17 bases between them. This CDR3 is 15 amino acids long. The germline V gene has CDR1 SGHTA and CDR2 FQGNSA. The DNA of the CDR3 is TGTGCCAGCAGCCGACAAGCGGACGATACCAATGAGCAGTTCTTC. Protein product: CASSRQADDTNEQFF.

The chain combines TRBV5-1 with TRBJ2-5; D may be TRBD2 (5 bases). Germline-derived CDR1 and CDR2 are SGHRS and YFSETQ. The V end was cut by 4 bases, the J end by 5 bases, with 21 bases between. The CDR3 has 16 amino acids. The CDR3 protein is CASSPAPGTPGETQYF. CDR3 DNA sequence: TGCGCCAGCAGCCCAGCTCCGGGCACCCCGGGGGAGACCCAGTACTTC.